This TCR beta chain comes out of a study of T-cell reconstitution after alpha-beta-depleted transplantation in children. Study-wide results and caveats: As was reported, about two months after transplant, alpha-beta T cells came from several hundred expanded graft clones. Fresh T-cell production supplied most of the T-cell counts and diversity seen one year after transplant.

CDR3 length equals 16 residues. V lost 6 bases, J lost 3 bases, and 12 bases stayed unmatched. This clonotype was picked up many times. As yet, its antigen is unknown. Preparing the TCRbeta library involved the use of unique molecular identifiers. TCRdb fed the PCR reads into MiXCR, producing one record per CDR3 protein. The table includes 200,000 to 300,000 distinct CDR3 sequences, 20% to 30% detected once. The chain has TRBV12-3 or TRBV12-4 and TRBJ2-7, with 9 bases that match TRBD2. The sample here was PBMCs, mostly from graft donor cells, taken 360 days after TCRalphabeta/CD19-depleted stem cell transplant. This clonotype originated in a female patient aged 2-15 years who had a stem cell transplant for congenital amegakaryocytic thrombocytopenia, so the T cells may come from the graft donor. CDR3 in amino acids: CASSSRILAGYYEQYF. The CDR3 DNA reads as TGTGCCAGCAGCTCACGAATCCTAGCGGGGTACTACGAGCAGTACTTC.